The source of this T cell receptor (beta chain) is a study of blood T cell repertoires in COVID-19. On the study more broadly: Samples of COVID-19 (acute and convalescent) were obtained from the United States, Italy and Spain. Sample material is recorded as cDNA or gDNA derived from T cells, B-cell-depleted T cells, or PBMCs.

From germline, CDR1 is KGHDR and CDR2 SFDVKD. The CDR3 is 18 amino acids. Trimming left V 3 bases short and J 1 base short, with 19 bases between. Participants were aged 18 to 89 years, lived in roughly 25 US areas, and enrolled virtually. Per the authors' pipeline: Nucleated cell number was recorded as an estimate derived from reference gene primer amplification. TCRdb's copy holds only in-frame clones and misses some; the assay was immunoSEQ multiplex PCR. D and trimming come from the DNA, and the V and J calls and clone size come from that table. The sample lists 200,000 to 250,000 clones; roughly 90% were seen once.

This chain joins TRBV24-1 and TRBJ2-3, with D possibly matching TRBD1 (6 bases). Sequencing was performed on PBMCs or T cells enriched from blood (not recorded which). This TCR was recovered from a woman in her forties or fifties in a cohort exposed to, infected with or recovered from COVID-19 (not recorded which). CDR3 nucleotides: TGTGCCACCAGTGATCCCACCCCAGGGGAAGTGGGCACAGATACGCAGTATTTT. As protein: CATSDPTPGEVGTDTQYF.